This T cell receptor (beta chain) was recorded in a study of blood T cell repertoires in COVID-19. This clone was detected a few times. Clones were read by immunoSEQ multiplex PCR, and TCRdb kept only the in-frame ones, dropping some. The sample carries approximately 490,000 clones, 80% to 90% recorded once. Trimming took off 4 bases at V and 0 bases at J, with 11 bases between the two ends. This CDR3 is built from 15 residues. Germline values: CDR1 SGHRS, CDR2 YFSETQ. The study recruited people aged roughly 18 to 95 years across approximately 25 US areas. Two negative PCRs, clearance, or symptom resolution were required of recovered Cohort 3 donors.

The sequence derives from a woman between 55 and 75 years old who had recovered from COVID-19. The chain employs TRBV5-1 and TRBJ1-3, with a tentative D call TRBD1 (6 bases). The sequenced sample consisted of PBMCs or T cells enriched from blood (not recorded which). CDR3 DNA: TGCGCCAGCAGCGCGACGGACAGCTCTGGAAACACCATATATTTT. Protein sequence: CASSATDSSGNTIYF.